This T cell receptor beta chain was captured in a study of blood T cells in healthy people across ages. There are a few counts of this clonotype. PCR was performed a second time for roughly 7 to 12 cycles using a sample-barcoded 5' primer and a J-beta primer mix. TCRdb re-analysed the 5' RACE reads in MiXCR, keeping a single row per CDR3 protein. The top ten clones hold roughly 40% of a sample with 780,000 or so distinct CDR3 sequences, roughly 50% of them seen once. CDR1 and CDR2 (germline): DFQATT, SNEGSKA (reference sequence). Losses at the gene ends were 6 bases for V and 2 bases for J; bases not matched to a gene: 13. The CDR3 runs 18 residues.

The sequencing input was blood. This chain joins TRBV20-1 and TRBJ2-5; 15 nucleotides match TRBD2. The TCR was taken from a man older than 75 in good health. CDR3 nucleotide sequence: TGCAGTGCCCTGTGGCCGGGACTAGCGGGAGGTTGGCAAGAGACCCAGTACTTC. Its translation: CSALWPGLAGGWQETQYF.